Reported below is one T cell receptor beta chain. Antigen: not known. The entry originates in a study of T-cell memory formation after mild COVID-19. About the research overall: The TCR clusters were mostly specific to one donor. Notes on the study in general: Contracting CD4+ clones lay largely in CM and EM, with CD8+ ones residing in EMRA. Detection of some responders pre-infection suggested pre-existing cross-reactive memory T cells participated.

After 5'RACE with constant-segment primers, TCR alpha and TCR beta cDNA libraries carrying sample barcodes and UMIs were obtained. TCRdb reanalysed the 5' RACE reads using MiXCR and keeps one entry per CDR3 protein. The sample lists almost 250,000 distinct CDR3 sequences, 15% to 19% occurring once. Germline loops: CDR1 LNHDA, CDR2 SQIVND (reference sequence). The ends lost 5 bases at V and 4 bases at J; junction bases unmatched: 11. The CDR3 is 16 residues long. This TCR was recovered from an adult woman who had mild COVID-19 (a few samples of this study predate the infection). Cell type and time point are not known. Sample: PBMCs or a T cell subset sorted from them (not recorded which). The chain links TRBV19 to TRBJ2-3; 8 positions match TRBD1. CDR3 in DNA: TGTGCCAGTAGTCTTCCGGGACAGGTCAACGCAGATACGCAGTATTTT. Amino acid sequence: CASSLPGQVNADTQYF. Full variable domain (remainder filled in from reference TRBV19 and TRBJ2-3): DGGITQSPKYLFRKEGQNVTLSCEQNLNHDAMYWYRQDPGQGLRLIYYSQIVNDFQKGDIAEGYSVSREKKESFPLTVTSAQKNPTAFYLCASSLPGQVNADTQYFGPGTRLTVL.